The T cell receptor (beta chain) under discussion was sequenced for a study of blood T cell repertoires in COVID-19. Study-wide background: The samples span acute and convalescent COVID-19 from the United States, Italy and Spain. Nucleic acid was either cDNA or gDNA, and it came from T cells, B-cell-depleted T cells, or PBMCs.

V was cut by 0 bases and J by 5 bases, with 10 bases left in between. Germline CDR1 is SGHTA and CDR2 is FQGNSA. This CDR3 region has 15 residues. As handled by the study authors: Quantification of nucleated cells was approximated via reference gene primer amplification. Repertoires were generated with immunoSEQ multiplex PCR, while TCRdb's copy carries only in-frame clones and drops some. D and trimming were read from the DNA, whereas the V and J calls and clone size are those reported in that table. The table has about 180,000 clones, roughly four fifths seen once. Sequencing was carried out using peripheral blood. V is TRBV7-2 and J is TRBJ2-2, with D perhaps TRBD2 (7 bases). The sequence derives from a human donor in a cohort sampled during active COVID-19. CDR3 sequence (DNA): TGTGCCAGCAGCTTAGCGGGGGGGCTTACCGGGGAGCTGTTTTTT. Amino acids: CASSLAGGLTGELFF.